Listed below are T cell receptor beta chains from one sample, sequenced in a study of blood T cell repertoires in COVID-19. Sequencing was performed with immunoSEQ multiplex PCR; in TCRdb, only in-frame clones are kept and a portion is missing. The data contain about 220,000 clones, 82% of them singletons. What was sequenced was PBMCs or T cells enriched from blood (not recorded which). The receptors stem from a woman between 55 and 75 years old who had recovered from COVID-19. Each CDR3 is given with its conserved first and last residue.

15	TRBV7-9	TRBJ1-4	CASSLVQATNEKLFF
17	TRBV4-1	TRBJ1-4	CASSQERIPATNEKLFF
14	TRBV29-1	TRBJ2-3	CSVKSGRGADTQYF
15	TRBV28	TRBJ2-5	CASSSPGPGGETQYF
16	TRBV25-1	TRBJ1-4	CASSDYKHSEDEKLFF
14	TRBV7-2	TRBJ2-1	CASSLVSSYNEQFF
16	TRBV27	TRBJ2-1	CASSLSSGGNYNEQFF
13	TRBV10-2	TRBJ1-5	CASSADSNQPQHF
16	TRBV7-9	TRBJ1-1	CASSPGRGSGDTEAFF
19	TRBV7-2	TRBJ2-3	CASSLRSGASSGGTDTQYF
19	TRBV4-2	TRBJ2-3	CASSQGDRVGRLSTDTQYF
16	TRBV6-2/TRBV6-3	TRBJ1-2	CASSFRQDGANYGYTF
15	TRBV5-1	TRBJ2-3	CASSLEAGRTDTQYF
15	TRBV7-2	TRBJ1-1	CASSLGDRRNTEAFF
12	TRBV30	TRBJ1-1	CAWSADRVRAFF
14	TRBV25-1	TRBJ1-1	CASSDLDSPVEAFF
18	TRBV4-1	TRBJ2-1	CASSQADFLAGSYNEQFF
14	TRBV29-1	TRBJ1-5	CSVSGTGVNQPQHF
15	TRBV5-1	TRBJ2-2	CASSLVFANTGELFF
12	TRBV9	TRBJ1-3	CASSSAGNTIYF
14	TRBV6-5	TRBJ1-1	CASSWDSLNTEAFF
15	TRBV9	TRBJ1-1	CASSPRQGSNTEAFF
15	TRBV7-9	TRBJ2-3	CASSSDSFSTDTQYF
14	TRBV19	TRBJ1-1	CASSIGTGGTEAFF
13	TRBV6-2/TRBV6-3	TRBJ2-7	CASSPGHPYEQYF
15	TRBV7-2	TRBJ1-4	CASSLEARANEKLFF
10	TRBV20-1	TRBJ1-2	CSASRGGYTF
15	TRBV7-9	TRBJ1-6	CASSLAVIGASPLHF
15	TRBV15	TRBJ1-5	CATSRGGKVNQPQHF
12	TRBV29-1	TRBJ2-7	CSVVVSSGEQYF
14	TRBV19	TRBJ2-5	CASSSTGARGTQYF
14	TRBV6-5	TRBJ1-3	CASSSGGEVNTIYF
15	TRBV7-9	TRBJ2-1	CASSLYRLSYNEQFF
14	TRBV6-2/TRBV6-3	TRBJ1-1	CASSYLARGTEAFF
15	TRBV5-1	TRBJ1-2	CASSLEVGRNYGYTF
15	TRBV18	TRBJ2-5	CASSPPGGSWETQYF
17	TRBV7-8	TRBJ2-1	CASSFPLSGTTYNEQFF
13	TRBV2	TRBJ2-7	CASSEVDYGEQYF
12	TRBV12-3/TRBV12-4	TRBJ2-1	CASRGQGNEQFF
14	TRBV7-2	TRBJ2-5	CASSPTSGGETQYF
14	TRBV19	TRBJ1-5	CASSWTGGEQPQHF
18	TRBV7-8	TRBJ1-1	CASSPYLPQGPRNTEAFF
13	TRBV27	TRBJ2-1	CASSLSLTRQWFF
18	TRBV11-2	TRBJ2-3	CASSYLPGQDLSTDTQYF
13	TRBV10-3	TRBJ1-2	CAISPDRDRGYTF
15	TRBV18	TRBJ1-1	CASSTRGQGGTEAFF
13	TRBV12-3/TRBV12-4	TRBJ2-1	CASSFPQYNEQFF
18	TRBV27	TRBJ1-1	CASSLSRSGALWNTEAFF
13	TRBV29-1	TRBJ1-5	CSVADGGDQPQHF
15	TRBV27	TRBJ1-5	CASSLMGQGDWPQHF
14	TRBV29-1	TRBJ2-1	CSVEGWTGQDEQFF
12	TRBV19	TRBJ2-2	CASQGATGELFF
14	TRBV27	TRBJ2-7	CASRGQGSSYEQYF